The clone carrying this T cell receptor beta chain was detected ten times or more. Its antigen is undetermined. The data derive from a study of T-cell memory formation after mild COVID-19. At the level of the study: Clusters of TCRs were largely donor specific. Study-level points and caveats: The authors did not confirm SARS-CoV-2 specificity of second-wave clones peaking day 37. CD4+ contracting clones were found mainly in CM and EM, and CD8+ ones in EMRA.

Constant-segment primers were used for 5'RACE, and the resulting TCR alpha and TCR beta cDNA libraries carried sample barcodes and UMIs. From the 5' RACE reads, TCRdb called clonotypes with MiXCR, one entry per CDR3 protein. The data hold 90,000 to 120,000 distinct CDR3 sequences, with around 15% observed a single time. The receptor comes from a man between 18 and 35 years old who had mild COVID-19 (a few samples of this study predate the infection). Cell type and time point are not known. The source material was PBMCs or a T cell subset sorted from them (not recorded which).

This CDR3 is CASSLPQDEQFF. The DNA for the CDR3 is TGTGCCAGCAGCTTACCCCAGGATGAGCAGTTCTTC. The chain couples TRBV7-8 to TRBJ2-1; no reliable D call. Per germline, CDR1 SGHVS and CDR2 FQNEAQ. The CDR3 extends over 12 amino acids. The V end lost 2 bases, the J end lost 8 bases, and 7 bases lay between the germline ends.